This T cell receptor (beta chain) emerged from a study of blood T cell repertoires in COVID-19 (dated by TCRdb to the early 2020s). Background on the whole study: Collaborator samples came from the United States, Italy and Spain and covered acute and convalescent phases of COVID-19. The prospective study material was composed of cDNA or gDNA derived from T cells, B-cell-depleted T cells, or PBMCs. Subjects who had been exposed to COVID-19, were actively infected with it, or had recovered from it provided the deeply sampled blood TCRbeta repertoires that made up the dataset. A freely available public database, intended as a resource for researchers studying the immune response to SARS-CoV-2, is where the repertoires were released. Samples came from the ongoing ImmuneRACE study (first 160 participants) plus 1,254 subjects from 6 global collaborators. The sample metadata nearly always contained a de-identified subject ID, COVID-19 status, age in years and sex. HLA class I and class II types, where available, came from metadata supplied by the sample provider rather than from assay-based typing.

Study-wide findings and limitations: Clinical and demographic metadata were provided uncurated, with the amount varying by source and participant.

Worth noting for this clone: There is no known antigen for this receptor. Nothing much larger sits one base from this clone, and base qualities are not available.

Enrolling through a virtual design, the prospective study's participants ranged in age from roughly 18 to 89 years and lived across 24 United States geographic areas. In the prospective study, cohorts were assigned on the basis of participant-reported clinical history obtained from a screening survey and a study questionnaire. Mobile phlebotomists in the prospective study collected whole blood, serum and a nasopharyngeal or oropharyngeal swab from every participant. Prospective study participants could optionally give additional blood draws and questionnaires over a roughly two-month period. Prospective study blood samples were shipped either frozen or at room temperature before DNA extraction. The immunoSEQ Assay, a bias-controlled multiplex PCR, was used to amplify TCRbeta CDR3 regions from genomic DNA. Under the source paper's analysis protocol: The number of nucleated cells in each sample was estimated from the amplification of reference gene primers within the assay. To quantify the absolute abundance of each unique TCRbeta CDR3 rearrangement, sequence reads were collapsed and filtered. Productive Simpson clonality was computed per sample as the square root of Simpson's diversity index over productive rearrangements. The source is immuneACCESS, and TCRdb retained only in-frame sequences with V and J called. Part of the clones is not carried over; for the studies checked, unresolved V genes explain less than half of this, and the remainder is unexplained. The V and J calls and clone size are taken from that table; D and trimming were inferred from the DNA. This sample holds approximately 260,000 clones; about 87% were observed only once. The top ten constitute 0.95% to 1.5% of the sample.

Including cysteine and phenylalanine, the CDR3 has 13 amino acids. The retained sequence is limited to the CDR3, 39 bases, with the frame set at the first base. Deletion took 0 bases off V and 4 bases off J, with a span of 5 bases between the germline ends. Reading the germline V gene gives CDR1 SGHTA and CDR2 FQGNSA. The rearranged chain carries TRBV7-2 and TRBJ2-3, and possibly TRBD2, on 5 matching bases. The sequence was obtained from a middle-aged woman with acute COVID-19. The sample was PBMCs or T cells enriched from blood (not recorded which). The CDR3 in this case is CASSLASADTQYF. The DNA is TGTGCCAGCAGCTTAGCTAGCGCAGATACGCAGTATTTT.